This T cell receptor (beta chain) was sequenced for a study of T cell repertoires in cytomegalovirus infection. Per germline, CDR1 SGHTA and CDR2 FQGNSA. Trimming cost V 2 bases and J 4 bases, with 11 bases left between them. This CDR3 contains 14 residues. This clonotype was seen repeatedly, ten times or more. MiXCR was run by TCRdb on the reads, yielding one entry per CDR3 protein. The table lists around 290,000 distinct CDR3 sequences, roughly 23% of them singletons. V is TRBV7-2 and J is TRBJ1-2; no clear D gene. Sequenced material: PBMCs. The TCR originated in a human donor in good health (CMV status not recorded). Some clones in this sample may be carry-over from other donors' samples. The CDR3 sequence is CASSLFGQFYGYTF. The CDR3 DNA reads as TGTGCCAGCAGCTTATTTGGGCAGTTCTATGGCTACACCTTC.